This entry lists 20 T cell receptor beta chains sequenced from one sample in a study of blood T cells in healthy people across ages. Alongside a J-beta primer mix, a sample-barcoded 5' primer served in a second PCR lasting 7 to 11 cycles. TCRdb processed the 5' RACE reads anew with MiXCR; each CDR3 protein has one entry. This sample has 1.5 million to 2 million distinct CDR3 sequences, with around half found just once. What was sequenced was blood. Receptor source: a woman in her 40s in good health.

This clonotype has a handful of counts. This chain connects TRBV28 to TRBJ2-4; 7 bases align to TRBD1. CDR1 is MDHEN, CDR2 SYDVKM, per germline. V trimming: 5 bases; J trimming: 8 bases; junction bases outside the gene matches: 9. The CDR3 totals 14 residues. In DNA form, the CDR3 reads TGTGCCAGCAGTCCGAGACAGGGAATCGACATTCAGTACTTC. Protein: CASSPRQGIDIQYF.

The chain employs TRBV6-1 and TRBJ2-1; 12 bases match TRBD1. With V trimmed by 6 bases and J by 10 bases, 10 bases remained unmatched. CDR3 size: 15 residues. Germline V gives CDR1 MNHNS, CDR2 SASEGT. This CDR3 reads CASSRGGTGGGEQFF. CDR3 in DNA: TGTGCCAGCAGCCGAGGTGGGACAGGGGGCGGGGAGCAGTTCTTC.

This sequence joins TRBV12-3 or TRBV12-4 and TRBJ2-5, with D tentatively TRBD1 (6 bases). CDR3 length equals 14 residues. V dropped 5 bases and J dropped 3 bases, with 13 bases sitting between them. Here the CDR3 DNA reads TGTGCCAGCAGTAACAGGGTAATGAAAGAGACCCAGTACTTC. Its protein product is CASSNRVMKETQYF.

The chain uses TRBV7-2 and TRBJ2-3; TRBD2 matches at 8 bases. V was clipped by 2 bases and J by 5 bases; unmatched bases: 9. The CDR3 consists of 16 residues. The germline V gene has CDR1 SGHTA and CDR2 FQGNSA. DNA for the CDR3: TGTGCCAGCAGCTTAAAAGCGGGGGTAGGAGAAGATACGCAGTATTTT. It codes for CASSLKAGVGEDTQYF.

The table lists this clonotype with a count of one. The chain combines TRBV5-5 with TRBJ1-2, with 7 bases matching TRBD1. Germline values: CDR1 SGHKS, CDR2 YYEKEE (reference sequence). V was pared by 3 bases and J by 3 bases, with 11 bases of the junction left unmatched. There are 16 residues in the CDR3. CDR3: CASSYFSRGGDYGYTF. For the CDR3, the DNA is TGTGCCAGCAGCTACTTCAGCAGGGGGGGGGACTATGGCTACACCTTC.

This clonotype appeared a few times. The rearrangement links TRBV6-4 to TRBJ2-7; D might be TRBD2 (6 bases). The V end lost 7 bases, the J end lost 4 bases, and 11 bases lay between the germline ends. The CDR3 totals 12 residues. Germline lookup yields CDR1 MRHNA and CDR2 SNTAGT. The CDR3 protein is CASTAGHYEQYF. For the CDR3, the DNA is TGTGCCAGCACCGCGGGGCATTACGAGCAGTACTTC.

V and J are TRBV20-1 and TRBJ2-4; 9 positions agree with TRBD1. This CDR3 region has 14 residues. Germline-derived CDR1 and CDR2 are DFQATT and SNEGSKA (reference sequence). Trimming cost V 6 bases and J 7 bases; bases outside gene matches: 10. CDR3 sequence: CSARDRELWNIQYF. The CDR3 DNA follows: TGCAGTGCCCGGGACAGGGAGTTGTGGAACATTCAGTACTTC.

In this sample, this clonotype turned up a few times. V gene TRBV11-2 combines with J gene TRBJ2-5; maybe TRBD1 (7 bases). V lost 8 bases to trimming and J lost 4 bases, with 14 bases between them. The germline CDR1 and CDR2 sequences are SGHAT and FQNNGV. The CDR3 loop spans 13 amino acids. DNA for the CDR3: TGTGCCAGCGCGTGGGGGGACAGAGAGACCCAGTACTTC. This encodes CASAWGDRETQYF.

This clonotype occurred a few times. The chain combines TRBV28 with TRBJ2-4; 8 positions match TRBD1. This CDR3 has 14 amino acids. Trimming took 6 bases from V and 13 from J; bases not matched to a gene: 14. In germline, CDR1 is MDHEN, CDR2 SYDVKM. This CDR3 is CASRGQAYYEEQYF. The CDR3 nucleotides are TGTGCCAGCAGGGGACAGGCTTACTACGAGGAGCAGTACTTC.

The V and J genes are TRBV11-2 and TRBJ2-7, with D perhaps TRBD2 (7 bases). Germline CDR1 reads SGHAT; CDR2 reads FQNNGV. The length of the CDR3 is 15 residues. The ends were cut back, 1 base at V and 3 bases at J, with 13 bases in the middle. The CDR3 loop reads CASSLARGAIYEQYF. Here the CDR3 DNA reads TGTGCCAGCAGCTTAGCCCGGGGGGCCATCTACGAGCAGTACTTC.

This clonotype has just a few counts. V and J are TRBV10-3 and TRBJ2-7; D is unclear. Germline lookup yields CDR1 ENHRY and CDR2 SYGVKD. Trimming pared 8 bases from V and 3 bases from J, leaving 5 bases between. This CDR3 has 10 residues. The CDR3 coding sequence is TGTGCCATCGGGGACTACGAGCAGTACTTC. The encoded protein is CAIGDYEQYF.

V and J are TRBV12-3 or TRBV12-4 and TRBJ1-2; D might be TRBD1 (6 bases). The CDR3 extends over 15 amino acids. Trimming left V 5 bases short and J 4 bases short, with 17 bases between. The DNA of the CDR3 is TGTGCCAGCAGTCTTTCCATCGGACAGACCTATGGCTACACCTTC. This translates into CASSLSIGQTYGYTF.

This clonotype was observed a single time. The chain couples TRBV6-1 to TRBJ2-7, with 9 positions matching TRBD1. Germline trimming cut 6 bases from V and 5 bases from J; bases unmatched to any gene: 11. The CDR3 sequence is 15 residues long. Germline loops: CDR1 MNHNS, CDR2 SASEGT. CDR3 bases: TGTGCCAGCAGAGGCGCGGGACAGGGTCTCCACGAGCAGTACTTC. It translates to CASRGAGQGLHEQYF.

The J gene is TRBJ2-5, the V gene TRBV27, with a weak D call TRBD2 (6 bases). Per germline, CDR1 MNHEY and CDR2 SMNVEV (reference sequence). The CDR3 has 18 amino acids. Trimming removed 4 bases from V and 4 bases from J, with 25 bases in between. CDR3 protein: CASSYSRDSTTKGETQYF. The CDR3 region has the DNA TGTGCCAGCAGTTATTCACGGGACTCTACCACCAAGGGAGAGACCCAGTACTTC.

This chain joins TRBV4-2 and TRBJ1-2, with TRBD1 matching 8 bases. J gave up 9 bases and V 1 base, and 10 bases lay outside the gene matches. Germline CDR1 LGHNA, CDR2 YNFKEQ. There are 15 residues in the CDR3. The CDR3 region is CASSQGDRGSWSYTF. The CDR3 DNA reads TGTGCCAGCAGCCAAGGAGACAGGGGCTCTTGGAGCTACACCTTC.

The chain couples TRBV14 to TRBJ2-4; D not certain. V gave up 0 bases and J gave up 6 bases, with 18 bases separating them. This CDR3 has 17 residues. CDR1 is SGHDN, CDR2 FVKESK, per germline. The DNA for the CDR3 is TGTGCCAGCAGCCAAGATTCAGGTATTGGGCGCGGAAACATTCAGTACTTC. This sequence encodes CASSQDSGIGRGNIQYF.

This clonotype has more than one count but fewer than ten. The rearrangement joins TRBV7-9 to TRBJ2-5; D remains unclear. V lost 8 bases and J 5 bases, leaving 9 bases between the germline ends. This CDR3 spans 11 amino acids. CDR1 is SEHNR and CDR2 is FQNEAQ in the germline V gene (reference sequence). The CDR3 nucleotides read TGTGCCAGCGCCCCGGGCGAGACCCAGTACTTC. This encodes CASAPGETQYF.

This clonotype has a handful of counts. V is TRBV4-1 and J is TRBJ1-2, with 7 bases that match TRBD1. From germline, CDR1 is MGHRA and CDR2 YSYEKL. The CDR3 has 14 amino acids. The V gene end was trimmed by 3 bases and the J gene end by 6 bases; junction bases not matched to a gene: 7. In DNA form, the CDR3 reads TGCGCCAGCAGCCAGGCGGACAGGATCAATGGCTACACCTTC. Amino acids: CASSQADRINGYTF.

V usage is TRBV28 and J usage is TRBJ2-1, with D possibly matching TRBD1 (5 bases). The CDR3 runs to 15 residues. CDR1 MDHEN and CDR2 SYDVKM come from the germline V gene. Trimming stripped 1 base from V and 6 bases from J, with 13 bases between. This CDR3 is CASSLFGALGNEQFF. CDR3 bases: TGTGCCAGCAGTTTATTTGGGGCCCTGGGCAATGAGCAGTTCTTC.

This clonotype occurred many times. At one boundary the junction diverges from the germline segment, which might be a read error. This rearrangement joins TRBV28 to TRBJ2-1; D ambiguous. The CDR3 has 12 amino acids. Per the germline V gene, CDR1 is MDHEN and CDR2 is SYDVKM. The CDR3 coding sequence is TGCGCCAGCAGCTTGCTACGGAATGAGCAGTTCTTC. The encoded protein is CASSLLRNEQFF. The whole variable domain, filled in from reference TRBV28 and TRBJ2-1, reads DVKVTQSSRYLVKRTGEKVFLECVQDMDHENMFWYRQDPGLGLRLIYFSYDVKMKEKGDIPEGYSVSREKKERFSLILESASTNQTSMYLCASSLLRNEQFFGPGTRLTVL.